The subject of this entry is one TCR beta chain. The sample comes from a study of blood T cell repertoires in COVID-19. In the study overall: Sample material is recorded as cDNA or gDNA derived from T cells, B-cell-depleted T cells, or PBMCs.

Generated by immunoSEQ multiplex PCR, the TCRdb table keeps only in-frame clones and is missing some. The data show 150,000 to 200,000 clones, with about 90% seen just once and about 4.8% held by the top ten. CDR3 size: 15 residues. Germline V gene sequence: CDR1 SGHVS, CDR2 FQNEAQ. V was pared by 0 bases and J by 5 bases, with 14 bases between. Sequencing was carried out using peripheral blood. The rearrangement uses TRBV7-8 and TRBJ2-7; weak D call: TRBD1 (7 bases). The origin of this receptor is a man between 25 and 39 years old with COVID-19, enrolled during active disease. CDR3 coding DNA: TGTGCCAGCAGCTTAGCGGAGGGGGCGAAAAACGAGCAGTACTTC. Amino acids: CASSLAEGAKNEQYF.